This T cell receptor (beta chain) is drawn from a study of blood T cell repertoires in COVID-19. Turning to the study itself: Sites across the United States, Italy and Spain contributed samples from acute and convalescent COVID-19.

V was trimmed by 10 bases and J by 9 bases, leaving 17 bases between them. CDR1 and CDR2 (germline): ENHRY, SYGVKD. The length of the CDR3 is 12 residues. Assay: immunoSEQ multiplex PCR; the TCRdb copy retains only in-frame clones and omits some. This sample has about 270,000 clones, with 85% to 90% found just once. All enrollees were roughly 18 to 90 years old and from approximately 25 US areas. The chain carries TRBV10-3 and TRBJ2-3, with D perhaps TRBD2 (6 bases). This TCR was sampled from a woman aged 30 to 39 with acute COVID-19. The sample taken for sequencing was PBMCs or T cells enriched from blood (not recorded which). DNA of the CDR3: TGTGCCACGTCTAGCGACCGTGGAACGCAGTATTTT. This sequence encodes CATSSDRGTQYF.